This T cell receptor (beta chain) was profiled in a study of cytomegalovirus exposure and HLA in healthy donors. Overall study results and limits: On later analysis, the bulk of CMV-associated TCR beta chains appeared to be HLA-restricted. Indistinguishable V segments such as TRBV6-2 and TRBV6-3 were excluded.

On this clone: Antigen: not known.

Primers for the PCR totalled 60 Vbeta and 13 Jbeta. Repertoires were generated with immunoSEQ multiplex PCR, while TCRdb's copy carries only in-frame clones and drops some. With 200,000 to 250,000 clones in the sample, the ten largest clones hold less than 1%. V lost 8 bases to trimming and J lost 8 bases; unmatched junction nucleotides: 9. Germline V gene data show CDR1 as GTSNPN and CDR2 as SVGIG (reference sequence). The CDR3 is 12 residues long. The chain has TRBV30 and TRBJ1-2; TRBD1 matches at 9 bases. The source is a woman in her twenties or thirties in good health and CMV-seropositive. Sequenced material: PBMCs. Here the CDR3 reads CAHEQGAKGYTF. DNA for the CDR3: TGTGCCCACGAACAGGGGGCGAAAGGCTACACCTTC.